Given below is one TCR beta chain in context. What it binds is unknown. V lost 6 bases to trimming and J lost 0 bases; unmatched junction nucleotides: 4. CDR3 length equals 15 residues. The germline V gene encodes CDR1 SNHLY and CDR2 FYNNEI. This specimen comes from a study of cytomegalovirus exposure and HLA in healthy donors. Study outcomes and limitations: The later analysis indicated that the majority of CMV-associated TCR beta chains appeared HLA-restricted.

Primers: 60 Vbeta forward and 13 Jbeta reverse. The repertoire was sequenced with immunoSEQ multiplex PCR; TCRdb's copy has only in-frame clones and lacks some. The sample has 98,000 or so clones, around 9.1% seen once; the top ten hold less than 6%. This receptor was obtained from a man in his forties or fifties in good health and CMV-seropositive. The rearrangement joins TRBV2 to TRBJ2-2; 7 nucleotides match TRBD1. The material sequenced was PBMCs. As DNA, the CDR3 is TGTGCCAGCAGCAGAGGGGGCGCGAACACCGGGGAGCTGTTTTTT. The encoded protein is CASSRGGANTGELFF.